This T cell receptor beta chain was profiled in a study of T cells in Graves' hyperthyroidism and ophthalmopathy. This clonotype was recorded at least ten times. Diagnoses were made from clinical symptoms, serum measures (thyroxine and TRAb), thyroid ultrasound and orbital computed tomography. This CDR3 contains 13 residues. Germline V gives CDR1 SGHDN, CDR2 FVKESK. The germline V and J ends were trimmed by 1 base and 3 bases, with 7 bases remaining between them. Amplification of TCR beta CDR3 regions was performed using RNA transcripts as template. During a first-round RT-PCR of the TCR CDR3, the HTBI primer set was used. TCRdb used MiXCR to reprocess the multiplex PCR reads, holding one entry per CDR3 protein. The sample gives hundreds of thousands of distinct CDR3 sequences, roughly 15% of which show up once; roughly 4.5% is in the top ten.

Material for sequencing was blood. This clonotype originated in a woman aged 40 to 50 with Graves' ophthalmopathy. This chain connects TRBV14 to TRBJ2-7; tentatively, D is TRBD1 or TRBD2 (5 bases each). CDR3 region: CASSQGGIYEQYF. CDR3 DNA: TGTGCCAGCAGCCAAGGGGGGATCTACGAGCAGTACTTC.